This passage covers 2 T cell receptor beta chains from one sample sequenced in a study of shared clonotypes between healthy human individuals. TCRdb's copy holds only in-frame clones and misses some; the assay was immunoSEQ multiplex PCR. In the table there are about 380,000 clones, roughly 96% of which are singletons. What was sequenced was memory CD8+ T cells sorted from blood. Subset here: CD45RO+ cells pooled with CCR7-negative TemRA cells. Every receptor here comes from a man aged 30-40 years in good health.

This rearrangement joins TRBV6-5 to TRBJ1-1, with D uncertain. The ends were cut back, 6 bases at V and 1 base at J, with 12 bases in the middle. In germline, CDR1 is MNHEY, CDR2 SVGAGI. This CDR3 spans 14 amino acids. The CDR3: CASRRTDQNTEAFF. The CDR3 bases are TGTGCCAGCAGAAGGACGGACCAGAACACTGAAGCTTTCTTT.

The genes are TRBV6-6 and TRBJ1-3; D may be TRBD1 (6 bases). This CDR3 contains 15 residues. Germline V gives CDR1 MNHNY, CDR2 SVGAGI (reference sequence). V shed 5 bases and J shed 3 bases, with 14 bases lying between them. CDR3 DNA sequence: TGTGCCAGCAGTAAACAGGGAAACATTGGAAACACCATATATTTT. Its protein product is CASSKQGNIGNTIYF.